What follows are 10 T cell receptor beta chains derived from one specimen sequenced in a study of OX40 agonist ivuxolimab in advanced cancers. Assay: immunoSEQ multiplex PCR; the TCRdb copy retains only in-frame clones and omits some. The repertoire consists of 40,000 to 50,000 clones, with 85% occurring once and the leading ten covering less than 3%. The material sequenced was CD4+ or CD8+ T cells sorted from blood, taken in a trial of the OX40 agonist ivuxolimab. Receptors were obtained from an adult with an advanced solid tumor such as melanoma, head and neck, liver or kidney cancer.

The rearrangement uses TRBV5-1 and TRBJ2-1, with 9 bases identical to TRBD2. The V and J ends lost 7 bases and 3 bases, in that order; junction bases with no gene match: 5. Looked up from germline, CDR1 is SGHRS and CDR2 is YFSETQ. This CDR3 has 14 amino acids. The CDR3: CASAGGTLYNEQFF. The DNA of the CDR3 is TGCGCCAGCGCGGGGGGGACCCTCTACAATGAGCAGTTCTTC.

The chain has TRBV4-1 and TRBJ1-1; TRBD1 is a possible D gene (6 bases). The germline V gene encodes CDR1 MGHRA and CDR2 YSYEKL. This CDR3 has 14 amino acids. Trimming pared 4 bases from V and 7 bases from J, leaving 16 bases between. DNA for the CDR3: TGCGCCAGCAGCCTAGACGCAGGGGAAAGTGAAGCTTTCTTT. Translation gives CASSLDAGESEAFF.

The count of this clone is one. This chain's CDR3 is CASSSYTDVYQETQYF. The CDR3 nucleotides read TGTGCCAGCAGCTCCTACACAGACGTGTACCAAGAGACCCAGTACTTC. V is TRBV11-3 and J is TRBJ2-5; D is unclear. The CDR3 is made up of 16 amino acids. Germline V lookup: CDR1 SGHNT, CDR2 YENEEA. The V end lost 4 bases, the J end lost 0 bases, and 15 bases lay between the germline ends.

The chain couples TRBV4-2 to TRBJ2-7; 8 bases are shared with TRBD2. Trimming cost V 1 base and J 6 bases; bases outside gene matches: 11. This CDR3 is 16 amino acids long. Per germline, CDR1 LGHNA and CDR2 YNFKEQ. CDR3 region: CASSQAVGRASGEQYF. As DNA, the CDR3 is TGTGCCAGCAGCCAAGCGGTCGGGAGGGCCTCTGGCGAGCAGTACTTC.

This chain uses TRBV7-9 with TRBJ1-1; tentatively, D is TRBD1 (6 bases). Germline CDR1 reads SEHNR; CDR2 reads FQNEAQ (reference sequence). The CDR3 contains 11 residues. This CDR3 is CTGAKGTEAFF. The CDR3 DNA sequence: TGTACGGGGGCCAAAGGAACTGAAGCTTTCTTT. Full variable domain (outside the CDR3, taken from reference TRBV7-9 and TRBJ1-1): DTGVSQNPRHKITKRGQNVTFRCDPISEHNRLYWYRQTLGQGPEFLTYFQNEAQLEKSRLLSDRFSAERPKGSFSTLEIQRTEQGDSAMYLCTGAKGTEAFFGQGTRLTVV.

The chain has TRBV9 and TRBJ2-7, with TRBD2 matching over 10 bases. The germline CDR1 and CDR2 sequences are SGDLS and YYNGEE. There are 15 residues in the CDR3. With 0 bases clipped from V and 3 bases from J, the junction kept 3 bases outside the gene matches. The CDR3: CASSVASSGGYEQYF. The DNA of the CDR3 is TGTGCCAGCAGCGTAGCTTCTAGCGGGGGCTACGAGCAGTACTTC. The variable domain in full, completed from reference TRBV9 and TRBJ2-7, reads DSGVTQTPKHLITATGQRVTLRCSPRSGDLSVYWYQQSLDQGLQFLIQYYNGEERAKGNILERFSAQQFPDLHSELNLSSLELGDSALYFCASSVASSGGYEQYFGPGTRLTVT.

The J gene is TRBJ2-2, the V gene TRBV5-1; the match to TRBD2 covers 7 bases. The CDR3 is 15 amino acids. V gave up 2 bases and J gave up 4 bases; unmatched junction bases: 5. The germline CDR1 and CDR2 sequences are SGHRS and YFSETQ. The CDR3 loop is CASSFGTTPTGELFF. The CDR3 DNA reads TGCGCCAGCAGCTTCGGGACTACCCCCACCGGGGAGCTGTTTTTT.

The rearrangement links TRBV19 to TRBJ2-2, with 7 bases matching TRBD2. Unmatched junction bases numbered 9, after V lost 7 bases and J lost 7 bases. Germline assignment: CDR1 LNHDA and CDR2 SQIVND (reference sequence). The CDR3 spans 14 residues. The CDR3 DNA sequence: TGTGCCAGTACCGACCAACTAGCGTACGGGGAGCTGTTTTTT. This gives the protein CASTDQLAYGELFF.

The chain joins TRBV28 to TRBJ2-2; the match to TRBD2 covers 13 bases. The length of the CDR3 is 18 residues. Germline V gene sequence: CDR1 MDHEN, CDR2 SYDVKM. J gave up 5 bases and V 7 bases, and 13 bases lay outside the gene matches. CDR3 in DNA: TGTGCCAGCAACCCGGGACTAGCGGGGATATTCGGGACCGGGGAGCTGTTTTTT. Translation gives CASNPGLAGIFGTGELFF.

This clone was counted only a few times. The chain uses TRBV2 and TRBJ1-2, with 10 bases aligning to TRBD1. The CDR3 has 14 residues. From germline, CDR1 is SNHLY and CDR2 FYNNEI. J was trimmed by 7 bases and V by 6 bases; bases with no gene match: 8. CDR3 nucleotide sequence: TGTGCCAGCAGGACCGGGACAGGGGCGGTTGGCTACACCTTC. It is translated as CASRTGTGAVGYTF.